A selection of T cell receptor beta chains follows, all from one sample in a study of response to subunit inactivated influenza vaccine. Each CDR3 protein gets one entry after TCRdb re-called the RT-PCR reads with MiXCR. The sample shows fewer than 200,000 distinct CDR3 sequences, about 9% of them seen only once. Sequencing was performed on non-naive T cells sorted from PBMCs, taken on the day of vaccination. These receptors originate from a man in his fifties who received an inactivated influenza vaccine. Both conserved end residues are part of each CDR3. A D gene is named only where the DNA matches it firmly. Rows give clone size only sometimes, using once, few, many, or a class for an expanded clone.

j_gene | abundance | v_gene | d_gene | CDR3aa | CDR3nt
TRBJ1-2 | many | TRBV5-1 | . | CASSQDGAANYGYTF | TGCGCCAGCAGCCAGGACGGAGCCGCTAACTATGGCTACACCTTC
TRBJ1-5 | . | TRBV6-5 | . | CASSYSQGRQPQHF | TGTGCCAGCAGTTACTCACAGGGTAGGCAGCCCCAGCATTTT
TRBJ2-2 | . | TRBV7-9 | TRBD1 | CASSQHRGETGELFF | TGTGCCAGCAGCCAGCACAGGGGAGAAACCGGGGAGCTGTTTTTT
TRBJ2-7 | few | TRBV5-6 | . | CASSSLKRAYEQYF | TGTGCCAGCAGCTCTCTCAAGCGGGCCTACGAGCAGTACTTC
TRBJ2-1 | many | TRBV9 | . | CASSVGFSNEQFF | TGTGCCAGCAGCGTGGGTTTTTCCAATGAGCAGTTCTTC
TRBJ2-3 | . | TRBV7-6 | . | CASSPRESPTDTQYF | TGTGCCAGCAGCCCCCGGGAGAGCCCCACAGATACGCAGTATTTT
TRBJ2-7 | . | TRBV28 | TRBD2 | CASSPGLAGEQYF | TGTGCCAGCAGTCCGGGACTAGCTGGCGAGCAGTACTTC
TRBJ2-7 | few | TRBV7-9 | TRBD2 | CASSLGLAGVSYEQYF | TGTGCCAGCAGCTTAGGGCTAGCGGGAGTCTCCTACGAGCAGTACTTC
TRBJ2-7 | few | TRBV18 | TRBD2 | CASSPGTSGFSYEQYF | TGTGCCAGCTCACCAGGGACTAGCGGATTCTCCTACGAGCAGTACTTC
TRBJ2-1 | . | TRBV7-2 | TRBD2 | CASRAELAEQFF | TGTGCCAGCAGAGCCGAACTAGCGGAGCAGTTCTTC
TRBJ2-3 | many | TRBV5-1 | TRBD2 | CASRTTGGGVDPQYF | TGCGCCAGCAGAACAACGGGCGGGGGGGTCGACCCGCAGTATTTT
TRBJ2-5 | . | TRBV4-2 | . | CASSQGRNGLGQETQYF | TGTGCCAGCAGCCAAGGGCGGAACGGACTGGGTCAAGAGACCCAGTACTTC
TRBJ2-2 | . | TRBV6-2/TRBV6-3 | . | CASSYSGGGSGELFF | TGTGCCAGCAGTTACTCGGGGGGGGGCAGCGGGGAGCTGTTTTTT
TRBJ2-7 | few | TRBV6-2/TRBV6-3 | . | CASRQVVAYEQYF | TGTGCCAGCCGACAGGTGGTGGCCTACGAGCAGTACTTC
TRBJ2-2 | many | TRBV6-4 | . | CASSQRSQVTTGELFF | TGTGCCAGCAGCCAAAGGTCCCAGGTCACCACCGGGGAGCTGTTTTTT
TRBJ2-7 | . | TRBV7-2 | . | CASSIMEGSYEQYF | TGTGCCAGCAGCATTATGGAGGGCTCCTACGAGCAGTACTTC
TRBJ2-1 | . | TRBV7-9 | . | CASSLMDEQFF | TGTGCCAGCAGCTTAATGGATGAGCAGTTCTTC
TRBJ2-7 | . | TRBV7-2 | . | CASSLAFVNYEQYF | TGTGCCAGCAGCCTCGCGTTTGTGAACTACGAGCAGTACTTC
TRBJ1-6 | many | TRBV12-3/TRBV12-4 | . | CASSLSGGRGNSPLHF | TGTGCCAGCAGCCTATCCGGGGGCCGGGGGAATTCACCCCTCCACTTT
TRBJ2-5 | . | TRBV24-1 | TRBD1 | CATSDQDRGQETQYF | TGTGCCACCAGTGACCAAGACAGGGGGCAAGAGACCCAGTACTTC
TRBJ1-3 | few | TRBV3-1 | . | CASSQIGGNTIYF | TGTGCCAGCAGCCAGATAGGGGGAAACACCATATATTTT
TRBJ1-5 | . | TRBV20-1 | . | CSARRGYNQPQHF | TGCAGTGCTAGGAGGGGGTACAATCAGCCCCAGCATTTT
TRBJ2-3 | many | TRBV5-1 | . | CASSLGGSSTDTQYF | TGCGCCAGCAGCTTGGGAGGTTCTAGCACAGATACGCAGTATTTT
TRBJ2-7 | many | TRBV7-2 | TRBD2 | CASSFSGVHEQYF | TGTGCCAGCAGCTTTAGCGGGGTCCACGAGCAGTACTTC
TRBJ2-1 | . | TRBV25-1 | . | CASSEEVTVSYNEQFF | TGTGCCAGCAGTGAAGAGGTGACAGTCTCCTACAATGAGCAGTTCTTC
TRBJ2-7 | . | TRBV18 | . | CASSTIGASYEQYF | TGTGCCAGCTCAACTATCGGGGCCAGCTACGAGCAGTACTTC
TRBJ2-1 | many | TRBV18 | TRBD1 | CASSPWDRGYNEQFF | TGTGCCAGCTCACCTTGGGACAGGGGATACAATGAGCAGTTCTTC
TRBJ2-2 | . | TRBV10-3 | TRBD1 | CAISGFDRGLTGELFF | TGTGCCATCAGTGGGTTCGACAGGGGGCTCACCGGGGAGCTGTTTTTT
TRBJ1-5 | . | TRBV19 | . | CASSIGNQPQHF | TGTGCCAGTAGTATTGGCAATCAGCCCCAGCATTTT
TRBJ1-1 | . | TRBV12-3/TRBV12-4 | . | CASSFSTGIGTEAFF | TGTGCCAGCAGTTTTTCTACGGGGATCGGGACTGAAGCTTTCTTT
TRBJ2-2 | . | TRBV11-3 | . | CASSLDRVGAGELFF | TGTGCCAGCAGCTTAGACAGGGTAGGAGCCGGGGAGCTGTTTTTT
TRBJ1-1 | many | TRBV20-1 | TRBD1 | CSARTQTGSEAFF | TGCAGTGCTAGAACCCAGACAGGGTCTGAAGCTTTCTTT
TRBJ2-5 | many | TRBV2 | . | CASSGSFIGKTGETQYF | TGTGCCAGCAGTGGGTCCTTCATTGGAAAGACTGGAGAGACCCAGTACTTC
TRBJ1-6 | . | TRBV6-1 | . | CASSESGGPGSLHF | TGTGCCAGCAGTGAATCGGGTGGCCCTGGGTCCCTCCACTTT
TRBJ2-2 | few | TRBV19 | TRBD1 | CASSARPGQGLSTGELFF | TGTGCCAGTAGTGCCCGGCCGGGACAGGGTCTTAGTACCGGGGAGCTGTTTTTT
TRBJ1-4 | few | TRBV4-3 | . | CASSQEAVVEKLFF | TGCGCCAGCAGCCAAGAAGCTGTTGTTGAAAAACTGTTTTTT
TRBJ2-1 | many | TRBV12-3/TRBV12-4 | TRBD2 | CASKPSGISLNEQFF | TGTGCCAGCAAACCTAGCGGCATCTCCCTCAATGAGCAGTTCTTC
TRBJ2-1 | . | TRBV2 | . | CASGKQSYSYNEQFF | TGTGCCAGCGGAAAGCAGTCCTACTCCTACAATGAGCAGTTCTTC
TRBJ2-3 | . | TRBV9 | . | CASSVAVGGAQYF | TGTGCCAGCAGCGTAGCTGTGGGGGGTGCGCAGTATTTT
TRBJ1-3 | . | TRBV7-6 | . | CASSLAEEGTIYF | TGTGCCAGCAGCTTGGCTGAAGAGGGCACCATATATTTT
TRBJ2-7 | many | TRBV5-1 | TRBD1 | CASSLPGTGAYEQYF | TGCGCCAGCAGCTTGCCTGGGACAGGGGCATACGAGCAGTACTTC
TRBJ2-5 | many | TRBV5-1 | TRBD1 | CASSSGDSVLETQYF | TGCGCCAGCAGCTCTGGGGACAGCGTCTTGGAGACCCAGTACTTC
TRBJ2-7 | . | TRBV6-2/TRBV6-3 | . | CASSYPRDSSLPYEQYF | TGTGCCAGCAGTTACCCCCGGGACTCAAGTCTTCCCTACGAGCAGTACTTC
TRBJ2-3 | few | TRBV7-8 | . | CASSTARTDTQYF | TGTGCCAGCAGCACCGCTAGGACAGATACGCAGTATTTT
TRBJ1-5 | few | TRBV10-3 | TRBD1 | CAISVQGDQPQHF | TGTGCCATCAGTGTGCAGGGGGACCAGCCCCAGCATTTT
TRBJ2-1 | many | TRBV6-2/TRBV6-3 | TRBD2 | CASNHMPGRTSGESWDEQFF | TGTGCCAGCAATCACATGCCGGGACGGACTAGCGGGGAGTCATGGGATGAGCAGTTCTTC
TRBJ1-2 | many | TRBV3-1 | . | CASSHLDGYTF | TGTGCCAGCAGCCACCTGGATGGCTACACCTTC
TRBJ2-7 | many | TRBV6-1 | . | CASSPPPGHPTYEQYF | TGTGCCAGCAGCCCCCCACCGGGACACCCAACCTACGAGCAGTACTTC
TRBJ2-7 | many | TRBV28 | . | CASSPPMNEQYF | TGTGCCAGCAGTCCACCGATGAACGAGCAGTACTTC
TRBJ2-1 | few | TRBV24-1 | TRBD2 | CATSDSGTTTYNEQFF | TGTGCCACCAGTGATTCCGGGACTACAACCTACAATGAGCAGTTCTTC
TRBJ2-1 | once | TRBV12-3/TRBV12-4 | . | CASREGREQFF | TGTGCCAGCAGAGAAGGGAGGGAGCAGTTCTTC
TRBJ2-7 | . | TRBV29-1 | . | CSVRVFSYEQYF | TGCAGCGTCAGGGTTTTTTCCTACGAGCAGTACTTC
TRBJ2-2 | many | TRBV11-2 | TRBD1 | CASSLDRDRANTGELFF | TGTGCCAGCAGCTTAGACAGGGACAGGGCGAACACCGGGGAGCTGTTTTTT
TRBJ2-2 | few | TRBV7-6 | TRBD1 | CASSLSYPAGTGGNTGELFF | TGTGCCAGCAGCTTAAGTTACCCGGCCGGGACAGGGGGTAACACCGGGGAGCTGTTTTTT
TRBJ2-1 | many | TRBV7-6 | TRBD2 | CASSSRKSGGHNEQFF | TGTGCCAGCAGCTCACGCAAAAGCGGGGGCCACAATGAGCAGTTCTTC
TRBJ2-2 | . | TRBV5-1 | . | CASSLVGRATGELFF | TGCGCCAGCAGCTTGGTCGGCAGGGCGACCGGGGAGCTGTTTTTT
TRBJ2-5 | few | TRBV27 | . | CASRGTLGETQYF | TGTGCCAGCAGAGGGACTTTGGGGGAGACCCAGTACTTC
TRBJ1-5 | . | TRBV7-2 | . | CASSLVMAGNQPQHF | TGTGCCAGCAGCCTAGTTATGGCGGGCAATCAGCCCCAGCATTTT
TRBJ2-7 | few | TRBV7-2 | TRBD2 | CASSLARGLSSYEQYF | TGTGCCAGCAGCTTAGCGCGGGGGTTAAGCTCCTACGAGCAGTACTTC
TRBJ2-5 | few | TRBV6-2/TRBV6-3 | . | CASRPGHLKFQETQYF | TGTGCCAGCAGACCCGGACACCTCAAATTCCAAGAGACCCAGTACTTC